These 20 T cell receptor beta chains originate from one sample sequenced in a study of blood T cell repertoires in COVID-19. The assay was immunoSEQ multiplex PCR, and TCRdb's table has in-frame clones only and misses some. Among over 250,000 clones listed, roughly 90% were seen once. Sequencing input: peripheral blood. Source of these receptors: a woman aged 25 to 45 with acute or convalescent COVID-19.

The rearrangement uses TRBV4-3 and TRBJ1-2; tentative D call: TRBD1 (6 bases). The CDR3 spans 14 residues. Trimming removed 4 bases at V and 4 bases at J, with 13 bases between. Germline V gene lookup returns CDR1 LGHNA and CDR2 YSLEER. The CDR3 loop is CASSPRGFGYGYTF. The CDR3 region has the DNA TGCGCCAGCAGCCCGAGGGGGTTTGGCTATGGCTACACCTTC.

V and J are TRBV7-2 and TRBJ2-3, with 8 bases lining up with TRBD2. Germline V CDR1 and CDR2: SGHTA, FQGNSA. The CDR3 is made up of 17 amino acids. The ends lost 5 bases at V and 2 bases at J; junction bases unmatched: 12. In DNA form, the CDR3 reads TGTGCCAGCAGCCCGCGTTTAGCGGGAAAGGTCACAGATACGCAGTATTTT. Translated, it gives CASSPRLAGKVTDTQYF.

The chain employs TRBV6-2 or TRBV6-3 and TRBJ1-3; possibly TRBD1 for D (6 bases). Looked up from germline, CDR1 is MNHEY and CDR2 is SVGEGT. The ends were cut back, 5 bases at V and 4 bases at J, with 15 bases in the middle. The CDR3 has 15 residues. CDR3 in amino acids: CASSEDSPSGNTIYF. As DNA, the CDR3 is TGTGCCAGCAGTGAGGACAGTCCTAGCGGAAACACCATATATTTT.

The CDR3: CASSPRTGTAGTQYF. CDR3 nucleotides: TGTGCCAGCTCACCTAGGACAGGGACCGCGGGTACGCAGTATTTT. The chain is built from TRBV18 and TRBJ2-3, with 8 bases matching TRBD1. J lost 8 bases, V lost 3 bases, and 10 bases had no gene match. This CDR3 has 15 amino acids. Germline V gene lookup returns CDR1 KGHSH and CDR2 LQKENI.

This chain uses TRBV2 with TRBJ1-5; 7 positions agree with TRBD1. The V and J ends lost 5 bases and 0 bases, in that order; junction bases with no gene match: 4. The length of the CDR3 is 15 residues. CDR1 and CDR2 (germline): SNHLY, FYNNEI. This CDR3 reads CASSRDSYSNQPQHF. DNA for the CDR3: TGTGCCAGCAGTAGGGACAGTTATAGCAATCAGCCCCAGCATTTT.

V gene TRBV5-1 combines with J gene TRBJ2-3; D may be TRBD2 (6 bases). Germline CDR1 and CDR2: SGHRS and YFSETQ. The CDR3 runs to 15 residues. Trimming removed 2 bases at V and 4 bases at J, with 14 bases between. The CDR3 is CASSFQLASPDTQYF. For the CDR3, the DNA is TGCGCCAGCAGCTTCCAACTAGCTTCTCCAGATACGCAGTATTTT.

The chain has TRBV6-6 and TRBJ2-3, with 8 bases matching TRBD2. The CDR3 runs 13 residues. With V trimmed by 11 bases and J by 5 bases, 9 bases remained unmatched. Germline CDR1 MNHNY, CDR2 SVGAGI (reference sequence). This CDR3 is CAGTSGSGDTQYF. CDR3 nucleotide sequence: TGTGCCGGGACTAGTGGTTCAGGAGATACGCAGTATTTT.

The chain links TRBV28 to TRBJ1-2; TRBD1 aligns across 12 bases. Germline trimming cut 1 base from V and 8 bases from J; bases unmatched to any gene: 14. Germline values: CDR1 MDHEN, CDR2 SYDVKM. The CDR3 sequence is 18 residues long. CDR3 region: CASSLSRWGQGAQSGYTF. The CDR3 DNA sequence: TGTGCCAGCAGTTTATCCCGTTGGGGACAGGGGGCGCAAAGCGGCTACACCTTC.

The chain recombines TRBV5-1 with TRBJ2-7; TRBD2 aligns across 7 bases. This CDR3 contains 13 residues. The trim removed 0 bases at V and 9 bases at J, leaving 6 bases unmatched. CDR1 is SGHRS and CDR2 is YFSETQ in the germline V gene. The CDR3 nucleotides are TGCGCCAGCAGCTTGGCCGGGCGGGAGAGGCAGTACTTC. Translation: CASSLAGRERQYF.

This clone was picked up one time. This rearrangement joins TRBV6-5 to TRBJ1-1; D is perhaps TRBD1 (6 bases). CDR1 is MNHEY and CDR2 is SVGAGI in the germline V gene. The CDR3 is 13 residues long. Deletions cut 4 bases from V and 4 bases from J, with 10 bases between. DNA of the CDR3: TGTGCCAGCAGTTTACAGGGCGCCACTGAAGCTTTCTTT. Translation gives CASSLQGATEAFF.

This chain links TRBV6-2 or TRBV6-3 with TRBJ2-7; D unclear. CDR3 size: 11 residues. Germline CDR1 MNHEY, CDR2 SVGEGT. Trimming cost V 6 bases and J 6 bases, with 9 bases left between them. CDR3 in DNA: TGTGCCAGCAGCCGGCCAAGCGAGCAGTACTTC. Translation gives CASSRPSEQYF.

This chain uses TRBV5-6 with TRBJ2-7; 8 bases match TRBD1. Germline-derived CDR1 and CDR2 are SGHDT and YYEEEE. V lost 7 bases and J lost 4; bases outside the gene matches: 4. CDR3 length: 12 residues. CDR3 nucleotide sequence: TGTGCCAGCGGCCGGGACAGGTACGAGCAGTACTTC. It specifies CASGRDRYEQYF.

The chain recombines TRBV10-3 with TRBJ1-1, with 9 bases fitting TRBD1. The J segment lost 0 bases and the V segment lost 5 bases, leaving 4 bases of the junction unmatched. Germline V gives CDR1 ENHRY, CDR2 SYGVKD. The CDR3 length is 15 residues. DNA of the CDR3: TGTGCCATCAGTATGGGGGACAGGGTGAACACTGAAGCTTTCTTT. Translated, it gives CAISMGDRVNTEAFF.

V and J are TRBV27 and TRBJ2-7; tentatively, D is TRBD1 (5 bases). Germline V gene lookup returns CDR1 MNHEY and CDR2 SMNVEV (reference sequence). V was shortened by 1 base and J by 5 bases, with 9 bases between the two germline ends. This CDR3 spans 13 amino acids. The CDR3 bases are TGTGCCAGCAGTTTATGGCAGGGCGACGAGCAGTACTTC. Its protein product is CASSLWQGDEQYF.

Only one count was recorded for this clone. The genes are TRBV2 and TRBJ2-1; possibly TRBD2 for D (6 bases). The V and J ends lost 4 bases and 2 bases respectively, with 12 bases between them. CDR1 and CDR2 from the germline V gene are SNHLY and FYNNEI. This CDR3 is built from 15 residues. This CDR3 is CASSGGAGAYNEQFF. CDR3 DNA sequence: TGTGCCAGCAGTGGAGGAGCGGGTGCCTACAATGAGCAGTTCTTC.

The sample holds one count of this clone. The V and J genes are TRBV5-1 and TRBJ2-2, with TRBD2 matching over 7 bases. CDR3 size: 16 residues. CDR1 is SGHRS and CDR2 is YFSETQ in the germline V gene. With V trimmed by 0 bases and J by 1 base, 3 bases remained unmatched. The CDR3 DNA reads TGCGCCAGCAGCTTGGTAGGGACTAAGAACACCGGGGAGCTGTTTTTT. It translates to CASSLVGTKNTGELFF.

The chain recombines TRBV27 with TRBJ2-2; D remains ambiguous. Trimming shortened V by 3 bases and J by 5 bases, and 4 bases separated the two germline ends. The CDR3 extends over 12 amino acids. In germline, CDR1 is MNHEY, CDR2 SMNVEV (reference sequence). CDR3 sequence: CASSFGTGELFF. CDR3 nucleotide sequence: TGTGCCAGCAGTTTCGGGACCGGGGAGCTGTTTTTT.

This rearrangement joins TRBV15 to TRBJ1-2, with D possibly matching TRBD1 (5 bases). The germline V and J ends were trimmed by 5 bases and 2 bases, with 15 bases remaining between them. The CDR3 covers 15 residues. The germline CDR1 and CDR2 sequences are LNHNV and YYDKDF (reference sequence). The CDR3 here is CATSSPTEGNYGYTF. The CDR3 DNA sequence: TGTGCCACCAGCTCCCCGACAGAAGGGAACTATGGCTACACCTTC.

The V call is TRBV4-3, the J call TRBJ2-7, with 8 bases identical to TRBD1. The CDR3 runs 13 residues. Germline CDR1 LGHNA, CDR2 YSLEER. Unmatched junction bases numbered 5, after V lost 5 bases and J lost 5 bases. CDR3 loop: CASSTQGAHEQYF. DNA of the CDR3: TGCGCCAGCAGCACCCAGGGGGCACACGAGCAGTACTTC.

The chain links TRBV5-1 to TRBJ2-3; 9 positions match TRBD2. V trimming: 4 bases; J trimming: 5 bases; junction bases outside the gene matches: 5. CDR1 and CDR2 (germline): SGHRS, YFSETQ. CDR3 length equals 14 residues. CDR3 amino acids: CASSPAGGVDTQYF. Written as DNA, the CDR3 is TGCGCCAGCAGCCCGGCGGGAGGGGTAGATACGCAGTATTTT. Combining the CDR3 with reference TRBV5-1 and TRBJ2-3 gives the whole variable domain KAGVTQTPRYLIKTRGQQVTLSCSPISGHRSVSWYQQTPGQGLQFLFEYFSETQRNKGNFPGRFSGRQFSNSRSEMNVSTLELGDSALYLCASSPAGGVDTQYFGPGTRLTVL.